This TCR beta chain was sequenced during a study of beta chain features in type 1 diabetes. The CDR3 is made up of 14 amino acids. Between the trimmed V and J ends, which lost 3 bases and 0 bases, there was a span of 6 bases. Germline values: CDR1 KGHSH, CDR2 LQKENI. This clone was counted between two and nine times. Expressed TCRB transcripts were sequenced because the entire RNA isolate underwent reverse transcription. Naive, central memory and regulatory T cell samples produced a mean of about 3.5 million reads. Repertoires were generated with immunoSEQ multiplex PCR, while TCRdb's copy carries only in-frame clones and drops some. The data show around 170,000 clones, with less than 9.5% seen just once and around 2.5% held by the top ten.

The receptor's source is a woman aged 18-29 years in good health. V gene TRBV18 combines with J gene TRBJ1-3; no clear D. The sequenced material came from central memory CD4+ T cells from blood. CDR3 nucleotide sequence: TGTGCCAGCTCACCCCGGGACTCTGGAAACACCATATATTTT. The encoded protein is CASSPRDSGNTIYF. The full variable domain, completed using reference TRBV18 and TRBJ1-3, is NAGVMQNPRHLVRRRGQEARLRCSPMKGHSHVYWYRQLPEEGLKFMVYLQKENIIDESGMPKERFSAEFPKEGPSILRIQQVVRGDSAAYFCASSPRDSGNTIYFGEGSWLTVV.